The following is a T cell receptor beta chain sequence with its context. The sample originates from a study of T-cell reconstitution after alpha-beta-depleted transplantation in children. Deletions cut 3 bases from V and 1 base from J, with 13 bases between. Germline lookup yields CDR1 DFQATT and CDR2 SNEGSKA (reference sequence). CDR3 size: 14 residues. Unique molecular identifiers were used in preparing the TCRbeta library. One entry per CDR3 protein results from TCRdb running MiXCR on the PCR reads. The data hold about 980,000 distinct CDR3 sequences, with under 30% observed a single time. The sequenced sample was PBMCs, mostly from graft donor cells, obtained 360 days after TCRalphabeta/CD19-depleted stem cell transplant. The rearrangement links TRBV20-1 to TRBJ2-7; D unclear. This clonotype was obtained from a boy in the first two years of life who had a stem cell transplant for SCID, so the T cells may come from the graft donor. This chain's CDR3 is CSASIMRPSYEQYF. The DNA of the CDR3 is TGCAGTGCTAGTATCATGCGACCTTCCTACGAGCAGTACTTC.